Below, 28 T cell receptor beta chains from the same sample are listed, as sequenced in a study of CXCR3-negative and CXCR3-positive naive CD8 T cells. UMI labels and 5' RACE were used to prepare the TRB cDNA libraries. From the 5' RACE reads, TCRdb lists one entry per CDR3 protein and no DNA. The specimen's table records approximately 41,000 distinct CDR3 sequences. Sequencing was done on a sample of memory CD8+ T cells from blood. The receptors derive from a human donor in good health. Some clones in this sample may be carry-over from other donors' samples.

This chain joins TRBV11-2 and TRBJ2-5; TCRdb picks TRBD2, but there is no DNA to check that call. The length of the CDR3 is 15 residues. In germline, CDR1 is SGHAT, CDR2 FQNNGV. This CDR3 reads CASSLEAGIGETQYF.

The rearrangement joins TRBV29-1 to TRBJ2-7; TCRdb lists TRBD1, though no DNA is available to test this call. Germline V CDR1 and CDR2: SQVTM, ANQGSEA. This CDR3 has 13 amino acids. CDR3 protein: CSVARGMAYEQYF.

The chain couples TRBV20-1 to TRBJ2-7; no DNA is available, so the TRBD2 call from TCRdb remains unchecked. Germline V gene data show CDR1 as DFQATT and CDR2 as SNEGSKA (reference sequence). The CDR3 runs to 14 residues. CDR3 sequence reads: CSAPDPLEVYEQYF.

This chain joins TRBV7-3 and TRBJ2-7; the D call of TRBD1 rests on TCRdb alone, since no DNA is present to check it. From germline, CDR1 is SGHTA and CDR2 FQGTGA. The CDR3 has 15 amino acids. The CDR3: CASSTSGGLLDEQYF.

The genes are TRBV28 and TRBJ2-1. Germline V lookup: CDR1 MDHEN, CDR2 SYDVKM. This CDR3 is 17 amino acids long. The CDR3 loop is CASSLVHPIGVYNEQFF.

The genes are TRBV19 and TRBJ2-1; without DNA, the TCRdb call of TRBD2 cannot be checked. The germline V gene has CDR1 LNHDA and CDR2 SQIVND (reference sequence). The CDR3 totals 14 residues. This CDR3 is CASQPGTRRNEQFF.

The rearrangement joins TRBV20-1 to TRBJ2-7; TCRdb's D call, TRBD1, is unchecked because there is no DNA. CDR1 is DFQATT, CDR2 SNEGSKA, per germline (reference sequence). The CDR3 has 15 amino acids. The CDR3 loop is CSARMVGHPAYEQYF.

J is TRBJ1-6 and V is TRBV13. The germline V gene encodes CDR1 PRHDT and CDR2 FYEKMQ (reference sequence). This CDR3 is built from 16 residues. The CDR3 protein is CASSLIDSSYNSPLHF.

The genes are TRBV5-1 and TRBJ2-7; the TCRdb call, TRBD1, lacks DNA for checking. Germline lookup yields CDR1 SGHRS and CDR2 YFSETQ. The CDR3 spans 15 residues. The CDR3 sequence: CASSLSTGDTYEQYF.

This CDR3 reads CSAAPGQVSYGYTF. This chain uses TRBV20-1 with TRBJ1-2; without DNA, the TCRdb call of TRBD1 cannot be checked. CDR1 and CDR2 from the germline V gene are DFQATT and SNEGSKA (reference sequence). The CDR3 consists of 14 residues.

The rearrangement uses TRBV28 and TRBJ2-7; the TRBD1 assignment by TCRdb is unverifiable without DNA. Germline-derived CDR1 and CDR2 are MDHEN and SYDVKM. This CDR3 region has 14 residues. CDR3 protein: CASSQRGPPYEQYF.

This chain uses TRBV20-1 with TRBJ1-4; TCRdb designates TRBD1, a call that cannot be tested without DNA. CDR1 and CDR2 (germline): DFQATT, SNEGSKA (reference sequence). The CDR3 is 17 residues long. The CDR3 loop is CSAVRVELDSSGEKLFF.

This chain links TRBV10-3 with TRBJ1-4. The CDR3 sequence is 18 residues long. Germline values: CDR1 ENHRY, CDR2 SYGVKD. The CDR3: CAISESTGDTVRYEKLFF.

The CDR3 loop is CASSQDAENPYEQYF. The chain carries TRBV4-3 and TRBJ2-7. From germline, CDR1 is LGHNA and CDR2 YSLEER. The CDR3 consists of 15 residues.

The rearrangement joins TRBV14 to TRBJ2-7; without DNA, the TCRdb call of TRBD1 cannot be checked. Germline CDR1 reads SGHDN; CDR2 reads FVKESK. The CDR3 has 16 amino acids. Here the CDR3 reads CASSQRATGYLDEQYF.

This clonotype shows up as medium-sized by frequency. The rearrangement links TRBV29-1 to TRBJ2-7; TCRdb calls TRBD1, which cannot be checked without DNA. CDR1 is SQVTM, CDR2 ANQGSEA, per germline. This CDR3 has 17 residues. CDR3: CSVEDKSVGQGVNEQYF.

The J gene is TRBJ2-3, the V gene TRBV24-1; TCRdb proposes TRBD2, but this gene call is untestable without DNA. The CDR3 sequence is 17 residues long. Germline loops: CDR1 KGHDR, CDR2 SFDVKD. CDR3 sequence reads: CATSGLAGGVSTDTQYF.

The chain employs TRBV6-2 or TRBV6-3 and TRBJ2-7; as DNA is missing, the TRBD2 call by TCRdb cannot be tested. The CDR3 is made up of 13 amino acids. Germline V lookup: CDR1 MNHEY, CDR2 SVGEGT. Here the CDR3 reads CASSYLGPLEQYF.

The rearrangement links TRBV28 to TRBJ2-2. The CDR3 has 12 residues. Germline lookup yields CDR1 MDHEN and CDR2 SYDVKM. CDR3 residues: CASKRWAGELFF.

The chain couples TRBV19 to TRBJ2-5; the TCRdb call, TRBD1, lacks DNA for checking. The germline gives CDR1 LNHDA, CDR2 SQIVND (reference sequence). This CDR3 region has 18 residues. CDR3 loop: CASSIVLGRQTKKETQYF. The whole variable domain, filled in from reference TRBV19 and TRBJ2-5, reads DGGITQSPKYLFRKEGQNVTLSCEQNLNHDAMYWYRQDPGQGLRLIYYSQIVNDFQKGDIAEGYSVSREKKESFPLTVTSAQKNPTAFYLCASSIVLGRQTKKETQYFGPGTRLLVL.

V gene TRBV28 combines with J gene TRBJ2-1; absent DNA, TCRdb's TRBD2 call cannot be checked. The CDR3 totals 16 residues. Germline CDR1 MDHEN, CDR2 SYDVKM. This CDR3 reads CASAEVFLGSYNEQFF.

This chain joins TRBV7-2 and TRBJ2-1; the D gene TCRdb calls, TRBD2, cannot be checked with no DNA. The CDR3 is made up of 14 amino acids. Germline CDR1 SGHTA, CDR2 FQGNSA. The CDR3 is CASSSRLGDNEQFF. The whole variable domain, filled in from reference TRBV7-2 and TRBJ2-1, reads GAGVSQSPSNKVTEKGKDVELRCDPISGHTALYWYRQSLGQGLEFLIYFQGNSAPDKSGLPSDRFSAERTGGSVSTLTIQRTQQEDSAVYLCASSSRLGDNEQFFGPGTRLTVL.

The chain links TRBV29-1 to TRBJ2-5. The germline CDR1 and CDR2 sequences are SQVTM and ANQGSEA. The CDR3 runs 12 residues. The CDR3 loop is CSVEEGKETQYF. The entire variable domain, with the rest obtained from reference TRBV29-1 and TRBJ2-5, is as follows: SAVISQKPSRDICQRGTSLTIQCQVDSQVTMMFWYRQQPGQSLTLIATANQGSEATYESGFVIDKFPISRPNLTFSTLTVSNMSPEDSSIYLCSVEEGKETQYFGPGTRLLVL.

The chain is built from TRBV6-6 and TRBJ2-5; without DNA, the TCRdb call of TRBD1 cannot be checked. This CDR3 spans 15 amino acids. Germline assignment: CDR1 MNHNY and CDR2 SVGAGI (reference sequence). CDR3 in amino acids: CASSSGTGSQETQYF.

This chain joins TRBV10-2 and TRBJ1-5; the D call from TCRdb, TRBD1, cannot be confirmed without DNA. Germline V gene sequence: CDR1 WSHSY, CDR2 SAAADI. The CDR3 length is 16 residues. The CDR3 protein is CASSEPPGNSNQPQRF.

The chain couples TRBV15 to TRBJ1-6. This CDR3 region has 15 residues. CDR1 and CDR2 from the germline V gene are LNHNV and YYDKDF (reference sequence). CDR3 in amino acids: CATSRVAEPTSPLHF.

The rearrangement joins TRBV7-9 to TRBJ2-1. Germline V CDR1 and CDR2: SEHNR, FQNEAQ (reference sequence). The CDR3 runs to 13 residues. The CDR3 is CASSPRRTNEQFF.

This chain connects TRBV7-9 to TRBJ2-1. CDR1 and CDR2 (germline): SEHNR, FQNEAQ (reference sequence). This CDR3 comprises 14 residues. The CDR3 protein is CASRPSGPYNEQFF.